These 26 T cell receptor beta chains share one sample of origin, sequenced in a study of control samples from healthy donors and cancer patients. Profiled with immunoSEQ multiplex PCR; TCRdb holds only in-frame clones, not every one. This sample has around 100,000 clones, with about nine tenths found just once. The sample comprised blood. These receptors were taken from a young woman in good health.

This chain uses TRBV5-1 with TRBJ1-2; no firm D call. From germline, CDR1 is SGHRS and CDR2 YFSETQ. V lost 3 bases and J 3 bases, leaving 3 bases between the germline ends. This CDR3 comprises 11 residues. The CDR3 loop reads CASSSYYGYTF. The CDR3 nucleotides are TGCGCCAGCAGCTCCTACTATGGCTACACCTTC.

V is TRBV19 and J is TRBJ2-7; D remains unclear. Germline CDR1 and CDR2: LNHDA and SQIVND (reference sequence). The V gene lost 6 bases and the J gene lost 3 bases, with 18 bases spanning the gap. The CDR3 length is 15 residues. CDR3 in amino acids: CASSNPQARHYEQYF. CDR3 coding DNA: TGTGCCAGTAGCAACCCTCAAGCGCGACACTACGAGCAGTACTTC.

The CDR3 nucleotides read TGTGCCACCAGTGATTTGAGCTCAGGGAATCAGCCCCAGCATTTT. Residues: CATSDLSSGNQPQHF. The rearrangement joins TRBV24-1 to TRBJ1-5; weak D call: TRBD1 (5 bases). From germline, CDR1 is KGHDR and CDR2 SFDVKD. V was clipped by 0 bases and J by 4 bases, with 9 bases between them. CDR3 length: 15 amino acids.

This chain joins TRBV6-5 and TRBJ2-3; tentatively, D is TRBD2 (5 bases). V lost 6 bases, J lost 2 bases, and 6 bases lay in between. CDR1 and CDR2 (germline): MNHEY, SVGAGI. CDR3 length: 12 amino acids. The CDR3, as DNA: TGTGCCAGCAGGGACTTCACAGATACGCAGTATTTT. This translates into CASRDFTDTQYF.

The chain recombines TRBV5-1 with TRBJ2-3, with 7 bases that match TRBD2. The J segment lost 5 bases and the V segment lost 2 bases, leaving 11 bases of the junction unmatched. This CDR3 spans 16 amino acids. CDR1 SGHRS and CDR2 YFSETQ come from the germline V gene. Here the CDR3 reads CASSFGSGVFEDTQYF. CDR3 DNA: TGCGCCAGCAGCTTCGGGAGCGGGGTGTTTGAAGATACGCAGTATTTT. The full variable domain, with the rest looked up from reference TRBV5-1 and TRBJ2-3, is KAGVTQTPRYLIKTRGQQVTLSCSPISGHRSVSWYQQTPGQGLQFLFEYFSETQRNKGNFPGRFSGRQFSNSRSEMNVSTLELGDSALYLCASSFGSGVFEDTQYFGPGTRLTVL.

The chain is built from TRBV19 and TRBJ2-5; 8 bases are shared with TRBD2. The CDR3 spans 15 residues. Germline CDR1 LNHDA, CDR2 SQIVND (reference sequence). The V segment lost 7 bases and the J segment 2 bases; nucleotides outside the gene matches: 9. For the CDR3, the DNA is TGTGCCAGTAACTGGGCGGGGGGCCCACAAGAGACCCAGTACTTC. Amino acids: CASNWAGGPQETQYF. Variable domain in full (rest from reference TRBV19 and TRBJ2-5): DGGITQSPKYLFRKEGQNVTLSCEQNLNHDAMYWYRQDPGQGLRLIYYSQIVNDFQKGDIAEGYSVSREKKESFPLTVTSAQKNPTAFYLCASNWAGGPQETQYFGPGTRLLVL.

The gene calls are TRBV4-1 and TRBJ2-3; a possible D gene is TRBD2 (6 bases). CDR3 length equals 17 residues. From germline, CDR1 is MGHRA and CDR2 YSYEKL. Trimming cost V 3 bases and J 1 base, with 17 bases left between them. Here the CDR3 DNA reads TGCGCCAGCAGCCAGGTAGGGATTCGGAGGGGCACAGATACGCAGTATTTT. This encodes CASSQVGIRRGTDTQYF.

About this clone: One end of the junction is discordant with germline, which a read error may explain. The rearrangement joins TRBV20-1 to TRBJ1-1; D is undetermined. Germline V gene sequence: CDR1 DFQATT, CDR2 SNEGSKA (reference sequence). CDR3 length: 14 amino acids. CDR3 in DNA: TGCGGTGCTAGTTTTATCCGCGCGAACACTGAAGCTTTCTTT. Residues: CGASFIRANTEAFF.

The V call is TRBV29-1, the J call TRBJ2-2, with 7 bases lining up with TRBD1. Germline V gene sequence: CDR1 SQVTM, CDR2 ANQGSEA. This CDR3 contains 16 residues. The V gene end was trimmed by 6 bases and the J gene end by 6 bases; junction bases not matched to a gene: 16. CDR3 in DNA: TGCAGCGTGACAGGGATGTCCCTTGGTGGGGCCGGGGAGCTGTTTTTT. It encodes CSVTGMSLGGAGELFF.

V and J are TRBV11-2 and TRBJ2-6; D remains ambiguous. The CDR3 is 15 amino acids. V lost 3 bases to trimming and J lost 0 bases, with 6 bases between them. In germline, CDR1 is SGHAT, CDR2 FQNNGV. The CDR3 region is CASSFQVSGANVLTF. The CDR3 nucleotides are TGTGCCAGCAGCTTCCAAGTCTCTGGGGCCAACGTCCTGACTTTC. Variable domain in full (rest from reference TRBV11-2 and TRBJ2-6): EAGVAQSPRYKIIEKRQSVAFWCNPISGHATLYWYQQILGQGPKLLIQFQNNGVVDDSQLPKDRFSAERLKGVDSTLKIQPAKLEDSAVYLCASSFQVSGANVLTFGAGSRLTVL.

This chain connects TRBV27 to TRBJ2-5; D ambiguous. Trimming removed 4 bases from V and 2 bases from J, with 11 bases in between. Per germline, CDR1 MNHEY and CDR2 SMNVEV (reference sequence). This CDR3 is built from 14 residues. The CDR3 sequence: CASSYKVSQETQYF. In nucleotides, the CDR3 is TGTGCCAGCAGTTACAAGGTTTCTCAAGAGACCCAGTACTTC.

CDR3 sequence: CASSLNPFVLTF. CDR3 coding DNA: TGTGCCAGCAGCTTAAACCCCTTCGTCCTGACTTTC. The genes are TRBV7-3 and TRBJ2-6, with D unresolved. The CDR3 length is 12 residues. The germline V gene encodes CDR1 SGHTA and CDR2 FQGTGA. V was trimmed by 1 base and J by 12 bases, leaving 7 bases between them.

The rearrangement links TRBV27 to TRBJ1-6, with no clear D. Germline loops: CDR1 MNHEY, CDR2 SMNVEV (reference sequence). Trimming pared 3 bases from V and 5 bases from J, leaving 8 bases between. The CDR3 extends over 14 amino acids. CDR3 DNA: TGTGCCAGCAGTTTTCGACCGGATAATTCACCCCTCCACTTT. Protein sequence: CASSFRPDNSPLHF.

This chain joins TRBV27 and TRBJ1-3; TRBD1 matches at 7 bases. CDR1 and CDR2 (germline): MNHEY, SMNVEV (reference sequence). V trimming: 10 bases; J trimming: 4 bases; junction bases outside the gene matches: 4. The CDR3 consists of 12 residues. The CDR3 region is CATRGVGNTIYF. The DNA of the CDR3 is TGTGCCACCAGGGGGGTAGGAAACACCATATATTTT.

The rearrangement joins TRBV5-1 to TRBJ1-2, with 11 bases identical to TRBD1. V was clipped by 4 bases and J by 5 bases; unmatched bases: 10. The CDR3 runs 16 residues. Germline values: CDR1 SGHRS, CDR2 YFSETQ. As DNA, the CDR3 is TGCGCCAGCAGCCGGACAGGGGGCGCGAGTAGGTATGGCTACACCTTC. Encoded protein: CASSRTGGASRYGYTF. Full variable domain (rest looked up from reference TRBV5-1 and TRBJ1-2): KAGVTQTPRYLIKTRGQQVTLSCSPISGHRSVSWYQQTPGQGLQFLFEYFSETQRNKGNFPGRFSGRQFSNSRSEMNVSTLELGDSALYLCASSRTGGASRYGYTFGSGTRLTVV.

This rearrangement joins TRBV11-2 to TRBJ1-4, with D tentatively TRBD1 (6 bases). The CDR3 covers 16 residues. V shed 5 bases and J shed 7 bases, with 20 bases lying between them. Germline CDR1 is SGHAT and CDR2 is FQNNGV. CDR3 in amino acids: CASSDRVGTRGEKLFF. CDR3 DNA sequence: TGTGCCAGCAGCGATCGGGTTGGGACCAGGGGTGAAAAACTGTTTTTT.

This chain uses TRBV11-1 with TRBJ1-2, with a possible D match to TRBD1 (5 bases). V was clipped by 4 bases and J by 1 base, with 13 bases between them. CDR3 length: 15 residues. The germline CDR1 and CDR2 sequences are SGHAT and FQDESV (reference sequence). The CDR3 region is CASSYGGGGNYGYTF. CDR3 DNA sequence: TGTGCCAGCAGCTACGGAGGTGGGGGTAACTATGGCTACACCTTC.

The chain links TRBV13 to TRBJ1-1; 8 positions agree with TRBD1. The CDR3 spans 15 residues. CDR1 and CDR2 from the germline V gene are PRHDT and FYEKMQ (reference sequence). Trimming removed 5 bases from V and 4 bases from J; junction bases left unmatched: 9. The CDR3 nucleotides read TGTGCCAGCAGCCCCGACAGGGGTGGTGGCACTGAAGCTTTCTTT. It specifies CASSPDRGGGTEAFF.

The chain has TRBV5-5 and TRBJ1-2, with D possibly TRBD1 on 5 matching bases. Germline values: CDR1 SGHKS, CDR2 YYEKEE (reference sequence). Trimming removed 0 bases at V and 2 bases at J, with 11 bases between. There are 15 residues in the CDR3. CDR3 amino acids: CASSLEGQFNYGYTF. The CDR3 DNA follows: TGTGCCAGCAGCTTGGAGGGGCAGTTCAACTATGGCTACACCTTC.

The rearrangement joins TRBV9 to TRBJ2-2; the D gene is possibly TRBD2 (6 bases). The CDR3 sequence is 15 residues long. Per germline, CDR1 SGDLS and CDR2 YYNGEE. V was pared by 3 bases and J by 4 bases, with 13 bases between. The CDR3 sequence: CASSEGTRPTGELFF. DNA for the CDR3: TGTGCCAGCAGCGAGGGGACTCGACCCACCGGGGAGCTGTTTTTT.

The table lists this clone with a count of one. The CDR3 here is CASSSTGGLDSNEQFF. CDR3 coding DNA: TGTGCCAGCAGCTCAACAGGCGGACTAGACTCGAATGAGCAGTTCTTC. This chain connects TRBV9 to TRBJ2-1; 7 bases agree with TRBD2. CDR3 length: 16 residues. With 4 bases clipped from V and 7 bases from J, the junction kept 14 bases outside the gene matches. The germline CDR1 and CDR2 sequences are SGDLS and YYNGEE.

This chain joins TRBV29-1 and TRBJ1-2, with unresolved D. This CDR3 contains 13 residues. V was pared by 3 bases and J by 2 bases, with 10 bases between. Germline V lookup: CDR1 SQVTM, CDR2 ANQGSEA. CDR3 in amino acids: CSVEAGANYGYTF. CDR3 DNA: TGCAGCGTTGAGGCAGGAGCCAACTATGGCTACACCTTC. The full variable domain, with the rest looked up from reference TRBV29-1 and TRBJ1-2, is SAVISQKPSRDICQRGTSLTIQCQVDSQVTMMFWYRQQPGQSLTLIATANQGSEATYESGFVIDKFPISRPNLTFSTLTVSNMSPEDSSIYLCSVEAGANYGYTFGSGTRLTVV.

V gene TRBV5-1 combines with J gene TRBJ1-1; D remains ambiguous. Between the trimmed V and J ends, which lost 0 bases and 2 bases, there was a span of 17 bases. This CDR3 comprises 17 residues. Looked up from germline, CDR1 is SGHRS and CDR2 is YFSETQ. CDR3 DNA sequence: TGCGCCAGCAGCTTGGGAAGGTATCTGGAACTTAACACTGAAGCTTTCTTT. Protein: CASSLGRYLELNTEAFF.

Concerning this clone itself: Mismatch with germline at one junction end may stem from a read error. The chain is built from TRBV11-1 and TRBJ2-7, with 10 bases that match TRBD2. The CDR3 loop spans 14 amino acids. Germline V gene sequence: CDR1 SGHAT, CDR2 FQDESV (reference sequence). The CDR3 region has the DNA TGTGCCAGCAGCCTAGCGGGGGAGTCCTACGAGCAGTACTTC. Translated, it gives CASSLAGESYEQYF.

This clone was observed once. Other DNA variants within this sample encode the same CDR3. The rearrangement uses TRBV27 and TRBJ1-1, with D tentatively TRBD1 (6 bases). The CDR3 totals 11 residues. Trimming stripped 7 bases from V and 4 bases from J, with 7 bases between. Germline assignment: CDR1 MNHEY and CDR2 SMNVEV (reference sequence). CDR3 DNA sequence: TGTGCCAGCATAGGGGGCACTGAAGCTTTCTTT. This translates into CASIGGTEAFF.

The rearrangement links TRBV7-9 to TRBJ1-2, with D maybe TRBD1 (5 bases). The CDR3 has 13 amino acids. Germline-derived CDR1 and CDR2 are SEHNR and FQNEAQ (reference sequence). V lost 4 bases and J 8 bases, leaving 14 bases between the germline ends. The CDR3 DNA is TGTGCCAGCAGCTCTCAGGGAAGACGGGGCTACACCTTC. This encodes CASSSQGRRGYTF.